This TCR beta chain was obtained from a study of Tregs in tolerant kidney transplant recipients. The germline gives CDR1 MNHEY, CDR2 SVGAGI. The CDR3 is 16 residues long. V was clipped by 1 base and J by 4 bases, with 11 bases between them. Libraries were prepared by immunoSEQ multiplex PCR; TCRdb keeps only in-frame clonotypes and omits some of them. The sample consists of some 100,000 clones, 92% of them appearing once. Regarding the study as a whole: Validation in larger populations is needed because few patients were studied. No direct test of biological reproducibility was done here. The most relevant donor-specific Treg TCRbeta repertoire apparently came from expansion with activated donor B cells.

Unstimulated Tregs (CD4+CD25+CD127-) and CD4+CD25- non-Tregs were sorted from PBMCs. To note about this clone: What it recognizes is unknown.

The sequence came from a human donor in good health. The specimen sequenced was CD4+ T cells from blood. The chain is built from TRBV6-5 and TRBJ2-6, with D possibly matching TRBD2 (5 bases). This CDR3 reads CASSYFSSPGANVLTF. The CDR3 nucleotides read TGTGCCAGCAGTTACTTTTCTAGCCCCGGGGCCAACGTCCTGACTTTC.